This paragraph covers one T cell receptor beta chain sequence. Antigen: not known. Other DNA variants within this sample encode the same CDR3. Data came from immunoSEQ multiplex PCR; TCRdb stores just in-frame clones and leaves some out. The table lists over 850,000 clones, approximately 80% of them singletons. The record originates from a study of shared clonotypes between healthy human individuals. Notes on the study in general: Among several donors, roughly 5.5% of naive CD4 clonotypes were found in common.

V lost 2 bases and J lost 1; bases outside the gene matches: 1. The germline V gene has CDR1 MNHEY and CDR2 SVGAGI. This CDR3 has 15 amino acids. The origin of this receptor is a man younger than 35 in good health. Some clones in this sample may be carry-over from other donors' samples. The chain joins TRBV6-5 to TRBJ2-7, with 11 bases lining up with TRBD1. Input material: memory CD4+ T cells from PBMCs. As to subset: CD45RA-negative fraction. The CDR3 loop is CASSYRDRGSYEQYF. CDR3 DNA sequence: TGTGCCAGCAGTTACAGGGACAGGGGGTCCTACGAGCAGTACTTC.